This T cell receptor beta chain is from a study of neurological immune-mediated disorders. Trimming took 2 bases from V and 2 from J, leaving 4 bases between them. CDR1 and CDR2 (germline): MNHEY, SVGAGI. The CDR3 covers 13 residues. Study-wide points: Expanded clones shared no CDR3 amino acid sequences across subjects, suggesting private repertoires in all groups.

From the 5' RACE reads, TCRdb called clonotypes with MiXCR, one entry per CDR3 protein. The sample holds over 40,000 distinct CDR3 sequences, about 6% seen once. Sorted libraries were made with about 1 million CD4+ or CD8+ T cells. This clonotype has a count of ten or more. Its antigen is currently unknown. The chain joins TRBV6-5 to TRBJ1-5; unclear D gene. This receptor was taken from a woman aged 40-49 years in good health. Sequences were obtained from CD4+ T cells from blood. This CDR3 reads CASSYGGNQPQHF. The CDR3 DNA is TGTGCCAGCAGTTACGGTGGCAATCAGCCCCAGCATTTT.